These 14 T cell receptor beta chains were all obtained from the same sample, sequenced in a study of beta chain features in type 1 diabetes. Overall study results and limits: TCRB CDR3 length was moderately but significantly reduced in all four CD4+ subsets of Type 1 diabetes patients.

Every bit of the isolated RNA underwent reverse transcription, so sequencing read expressed TCRB transcripts. Data came from immunoSEQ multiplex PCR; TCRdb stores just in-frame clones and leaves some out. The repertoire holds roughly 730,000 clones, with roughly an eighth as singletons. The antigens these receptors bind are not known. Sequenced input: naive CD4+ T cells from blood. Receptors originate from a man between 18 and 29 years old with type 1 diabetes.

In its sample, this clone was seen a few times. V gene TRBV4-1 combines with J gene TRBJ2-3, with unresolved D. Germline V CDR1 and CDR2: MGHRA, YSYEKL. The CDR3 is 14 residues long. The germline V and J ends were trimmed by 0 bases and 4 bases, with 8 bases remaining between them. For the CDR3, the DNA is TGCGCCAGCAGCCAAGAACTGCTACCAGATACGCAGTATTTT. Translation: CASSQELLPDTQYF.

This clone was recorded a few times. The chain joins TRBV5-8 to TRBJ2-1, with D unresolved. The V gene's germline CDR1 is SGHTS and CDR2 YDEGEE. V lost 0 bases and J 0 bases, leaving 4 bases between the germline ends. The CDR3 is 14 amino acids. CDR3 sequence (DNA): TGTGCCAGCAGCTTGGCACACTCCTACAATGAGCAGTTCTTC. Translated: CASSLAHSYNEQFF.

This clone has a handful of counts. The gene calls are TRBV20-1 and TRBJ2-5, with D uncertain. Germline values: CDR1 DFQATT, CDR2 SNEGSKA (reference sequence). CDR3 length: 8 amino acids. The V gene lost 0 bases and the J gene lost 14 bases, with 4 bases spanning the gap. CDR3 coding DNA: TGCAGTGCTAGAGAGGGTTACTTC. Its protein product is CSAREGYF.

The CDR3: CASSEPAGYSNQPQHF. For the CDR3, the DNA is TGTGCCAGCAGTGAACCCGCAGGGTACAGCAATCAGCCCCAGCATTTT. The V and J genes are TRBV6-1 and TRBJ1-5, with a tentative D call TRBD1 (5 bases). Germline-derived CDR1 and CDR2 are MNHNS and SASEGT. The CDR3 length is 16 residues. V lost 2 bases and J 1 base, leaving 12 bases between the germline ends.

This clone was detected only a few times. The V gene is TRBV15, the J gene TRBJ2-2; tentatively, D is TRBD2 (6 bases). V was pared by 0 bases and J by 6 bases, with 14 bases between. This CDR3 region has 16 residues. The germline CDR1 and CDR2 sequences are LNHNV and YYDKDF (reference sequence). DNA for the CDR3: TGTGCCACCAGCAGAGAGTCGGGGACTTCCCCCGGGGAGCTGTTTTTT. Its translation is CATSRESGTSPGELFF.

The chain has TRBV5-1 and TRBJ2-1; 10 positions agree with TRBD2. The length of the CDR3 is 15 residues. J lost 4 bases, V lost 1 base, and 2 bases had no gene match. Germline V gene sequence: CDR1 SGHRS, CDR2 YFSETQ. CDR3 sequence reads: CASSLTSGAYNEQFF. The CDR3, as DNA: TGCGCCAGCAGCTTGACTAGCGGGGCATACAATGAGCAGTTCTTC.

Concerning this clone itself: The sample contains more than one DNA sequence encoding this CDR3. This sequence joins TRBV6-5 and TRBJ1-1; TRBD1 matches at 7 bases. The V gene's germline CDR1 is MNHEY and CDR2 SVGAGI. CDR3 length: 14 amino acids. Losses at the gene ends were 5 bases for V and 0 bases for J; bases not matched to a gene: 3. The chain's CDR3 is CASSRQGVNTEAFF. In DNA, the CDR3 is TGTGCCAGCAGTCGACAGGGAGTGAACACTGAAGCTTTCTTT.

The chain couples TRBV25-1 to TRBJ1-1; 7 bases agree with TRBD1. The germline CDR1 and CDR2 sequences are MGHDK and SYGVNS. The CDR3 extends over 16 amino acids. With 1 base clipped from V and 0 bases from J, the junction kept 5 bases outside the gene matches. The CDR3 protein is CASSEFVGGLNTEAFF. The CDR3 bases are TGTGCCAGCAGTGAATTTGTAGGGGGCTTGAACACTGAAGCTTTCTTT.

This chain joins TRBV7-8 and TRBJ2-3; D ambiguous. V lost 3 bases and J 1 base, leaving 17 bases between the germline ends. Per the germline V gene, CDR1 is SGHVS and CDR2 is FQNEAQ. The CDR3 covers 17 residues. The CDR3 sequence is CASSFQQMGGRTDTQYF. Here the CDR3 DNA reads TGTGCCAGCAGCTTCCAACAAATGGGTGGTCGCACAGATACGCAGTATTTT.

This clone showed up just a few times. The chain carries TRBV5-1 and TRBJ1-4; D unclear. This CDR3 spans 13 amino acids. The V and J ends lost 4 bases and 8 bases respectively, with 12 bases between them. The germline V gene encodes CDR1 SGHRS and CDR2 YFSETQ. CDR3 sequence reads: CASSVGVGEKLFF. As DNA, the CDR3 is TGCGCCAGCAGCGTGGGAGTCGGGGAAAAACTGTTTTTT.

Remarks on this clone: The identical CDR3 is also encoded by other nucleotide sequences in the sample. This sequence joins TRBV9 and TRBJ2-6; D gene ambiguous. The CDR3 contains 13 residues. Trimming stripped 1 base from V and 4 bases from J, with 3 bases between. The germline CDR1 and CDR2 sequences are SGDLS and YYNGEE. The CDR3 coding sequence is TGTGCCAGCAGCGTATCCGGGGCCAACGTCCTGACTTTC. This gives the protein CASSVSGANVLTF. Full variable domain (rest looked up from reference TRBV9 and TRBJ2-6): DSGVTQTPKHLITATGQRVTLRCSPRSGDLSVYWYQQSLDQGLQFLIQYYNGEERAKGNILERFSAQQFPDLHSELNLSSLELGDSALYFCASSVSGANVLTFGAGSRLTVL.

This clone occurred a few times. This chain uses TRBV10-3 with TRBJ1-2, with no clear D. In germline, CDR1 is ENHRY, CDR2 SYGVKD. This CDR3 has 15 amino acids. V was clipped by 3 bases and J by 5 bases, with 16 bases between them. The CDR3 DNA sequence: TGTGCCATCAGTGAACGGCAGGCGGCTCGGTATGGCTACACCTTC. It translates to CAISERQAARYGYTF.

This clone was recorded a few times. At the DNA level, this CDR3 is encoded by other sequences in the same sample as well. The CDR3 sequence is CAIRANTEAFF. Written as DNA, the CDR3 is TGTGCCATCAGGGCTAACACTGAAGCTTTCTTT. The rearrangement joins TRBV10-3 to TRBJ1-1; D gene unclear. From germline, CDR1 is ENHRY and CDR2 SYGVKD. The CDR3 loop spans 11 amino acids. The ends were cut back, 6 bases at V and 2 bases at J, with 4 bases in the middle.

In this sample, this clone turned up a few times. The chain joins TRBV6-5 to TRBJ2-7; D is unclear. The V gene lost 6 bases and the J gene lost 1 base, with 10 bases spanning the gap. The germline V gene has CDR1 MNHEY and CDR2 SVGAGI. CDR3 length: 13 residues. CDR3 DNA: TGTGCCAGCAGGGGAAGTGGATCCTACGAGCAGTACTTC. Translating it yields CASRGSGSYEQYF.